Sequencing of this TCR beta chain was carried out in a study of T cell responses to AZD1222 COVID-19 vaccine. Study-wide results and limits: Vaccine-associated CD4 TCRs ranged over spike, dominating at 160-218 and 743-854. Elevations in Spike-specific TCR breadth and depth followed administration of two AZD1222 doses.

From germline, CDR1 is SQVTM and CDR2 ANQGSEA. Trimming at V came to 5 bases and at J to 10 bases, leaving 13 bases not matched to a gene. The CDR3 is 14 residues long. To note about this clone: No antigen is known for it.

The method was immunoSEQ multiplex PCR; TCRdb's version includes in-frame clones alone and lacks a portion of them. The table lists some 150,000 clones, 75% to 90% of them singletons. The sequenced sample was peripheral blood, obtained after recovery from COVID-19. The V gene is TRBV29-1, the J gene TRBJ1-1, with 10 bases fitting TRBD1. The receptor comes from an adult who had recovered from COVID-19. CDR3 protein: CSVLDPTGGSVAFF. As DNA, the CDR3 is TGCAGCGTTCTAGACCCGACAGGGGGCTCGGTAGCTTTCTTT.